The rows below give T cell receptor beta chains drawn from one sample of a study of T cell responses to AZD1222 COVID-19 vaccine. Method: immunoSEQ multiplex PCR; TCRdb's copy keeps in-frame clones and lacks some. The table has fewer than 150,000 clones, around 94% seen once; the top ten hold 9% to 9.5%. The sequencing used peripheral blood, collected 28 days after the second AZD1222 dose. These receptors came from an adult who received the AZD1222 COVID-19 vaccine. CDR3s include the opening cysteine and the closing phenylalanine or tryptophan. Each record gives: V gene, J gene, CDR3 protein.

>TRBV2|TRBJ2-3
CASNVQGTSTDTQYF
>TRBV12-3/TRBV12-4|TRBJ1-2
CASSRTAYGYTF
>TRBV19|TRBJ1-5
CALGDPGSNQPQHF
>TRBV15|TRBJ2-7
CATSRRYYEQCF
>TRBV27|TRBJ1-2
CASIPFPTDGAYYGYTF
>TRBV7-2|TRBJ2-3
CASSLDTRYSTDTQYF
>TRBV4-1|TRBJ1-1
CASSLGRMNTEAFF
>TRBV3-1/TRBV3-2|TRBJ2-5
CASSNSPGPGETQYF
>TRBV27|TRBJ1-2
CASSERTDWFNYGYTF
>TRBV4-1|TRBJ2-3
CASSPLALRDRSDTQYF
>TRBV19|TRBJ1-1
CASSIQGLNTEAFF
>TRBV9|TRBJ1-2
CASSAPLGGGYGYTF
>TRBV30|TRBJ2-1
CATLALRGSPYNEQFF
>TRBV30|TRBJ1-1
CAGGRVSSLAFF
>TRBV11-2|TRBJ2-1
CASSLGNSGSYNEQFF
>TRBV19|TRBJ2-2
CASSTGLPNTGELFF
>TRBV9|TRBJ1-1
CASSPPGGTEAFF
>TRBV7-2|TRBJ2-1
CASSLSGTNNEQFF
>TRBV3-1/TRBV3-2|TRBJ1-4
CASSHSNMGGIRFEKLFF
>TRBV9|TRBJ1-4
CASSAGPGEKLFF
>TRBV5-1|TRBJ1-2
CASSLSRLRGYTF
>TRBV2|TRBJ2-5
CASGFSRNAATETQYF
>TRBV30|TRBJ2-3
CAWGQEFSTDTQYF
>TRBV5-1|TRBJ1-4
CASSSNPPRAATNEKLFF
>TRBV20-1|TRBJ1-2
CSARLGGYTF